This note documents a single T cell receptor beta chain sequence. Under the authors' procedure: How many nucleated cells were present was estimated from reference gene primer amplification. Here immunoSEQ multiplex PCR was the method, and the copy in TCRdb shows in-frame clones only, minus some. V and J calls and clone size are given by that table; D and trimming were obtained from the DNA. The sample has 450,000 to 500,000 clones, over 75% seen once. The data were taken from a study of blood T cell repertoires in COVID-19. Study-level background: Acute and convalescent COVID-19 specimens originated in the United States, Italy and Spain. The cDNA or gDNA used as material had been derived from T cells, B-cell-depleted T cells, or PBMCs.

Losses at the gene ends were 4 bases for V and 6 bases for J; bases not matched to a gene: 7. The CDR3 sequence is 15 residues long. Germline values: CDR1 MNHEY, CDR2 SVGAGI. The sequence was collected from a human donor in a cohort sampled during active COVID-19. The gene calls are TRBV6-5 and TRBJ2-3; 10 bases match TRBD1. The sequencing sample was made of peripheral blood. The CDR3 sequence: CASSSGTGVSDTQYF. The CDR3 region has the DNA TGTGCCAGCAGTTCCGGGACAGGGGTATCTGATACGCAGTATTTT.